These 32 T cell receptor beta chains came from one sample sequenced in a study of cytomegalovirus exposure and HLA in healthy donors. Primers: 60 Vbeta forward and 13 Jbeta reverse. TCRdb's copy holds only in-frame clones and misses some; the assay was immunoSEQ multiplex PCR. The sample carries around 150,000 clones, more than 70% recorded once. The sample comprised PBMCs. These receptors were collected from a woman aged 45-60 years in good health and CMV-seronegative.

This chain connects TRBV5-1 to TRBJ2-3, with 12 bases lining up with TRBD2. The CDR3 extends over 14 amino acids. The V gene's germline CDR1 is SGHRS and CDR2 YFSETQ. The J segment lost 5 bases and the V segment lost 4 bases, leaving 2 bases of the junction unmatched. CDR3 amino acids: CASSPSGGEDTQYF. The CDR3 bases are TGCGCCAGCAGCCCTAGCGGGGGGGAAGATACGCAGTATTTT. Drawing the rest from reference TRBV5-1 and TRBJ2-3, the complete variable domain is KAGVTQTPRYLIKTRGQQVTLSCSPISGHRSVSWYQQTPGQGLQFLFEYFSETQRNKGNFPGRFSGRQFSNSRSEMNVSTLELGDSALYLCASSPSGGEDTQYFGPGTRLTVL.

The rearrangement links TRBV28 to TRBJ2-3, with 8 bases lining up with TRBD2. The CDR3 spans 15 residues. CDR1 MDHEN and CDR2 SYDVKM come from the germline V gene. Trimming cost V 5 bases and J 8 bases; bases outside gene matches: 12. Here the CDR3 DNA reads TGTGCCAGCAGTCCCGGGGGGGGGTGGCAGGTTACGCAGTATTTT. Translation: CASSPGGGWQVTQYF.

This chain joins TRBV6-5 and TRBJ1-1; 7 positions agree with TRBD1. Germline V gene lookup returns CDR1 MNHEY and CDR2 SVGAGI. CDR3 size: 16 residues. V gave up 2 bases and J gave up 1 base; unmatched junction bases: 7. This chain's CDR3 is CASSYGGGGTNTEAFF. In DNA form, the CDR3 reads TGTGCCAGCAGTTACGGTGGAGGGGGCACGAACACTGAAGCTTTCTTT.

The chain uses TRBV6-1 and TRBJ2-5, with 9 bases fitting TRBD1. Germline V CDR1 and CDR2: MNHNS, SASEGT. The CDR3 runs to 16 residues. V was pared by 0 bases and J by 5 bases, with 7 bases of the junction left unmatched. CDR3: CASSEARTGVWETQYF. The DNA of the CDR3 is TGTGCCAGCAGTGAAGCACGGACAGGGGTCTGGGAGACCCAGTACTTC.

The chain has TRBV5-1 and TRBJ2-7; possible D gene TRBD1, 7 bases. The CDR3 spans 15 residues. With 6 bases removed from V and 0 bases from J, the gap between germline ends came to 16 bases. Per germline, CDR1 SGHRS and CDR2 YFSETQ. This chain's CDR3 is CASTTSGGSSYEQYF. Written as DNA, the CDR3 is TGCGCCAGCACCACCTCAGGGGGGAGCTCCTACGAGCAGTACTTC.

The V call is TRBV7-8, the J call TRBJ2-3; the D gene is possibly TRBD2 (6 bases). The CDR3 length is 15 residues. V lost 1 base and J lost 1, with 9 bases in between. From germline, CDR1 is SGHVS and CDR2 FQNEAQ. The CDR3 DNA reads as TGTGCCAGCAGCTTAGGGGCTAGCGGCACAGATACGCAGTATTTT. Protein: CASSLGASGTDTQYF. Complete variable domain (other parts from reference TRBV7-8 and TRBJ2-3): GAGVSQSPRYKVAKRGQDVALRCDPISGHVSLFWYQQALGQGPEFLTYFQNEAQLDKSGLPSDRFFAERPEGSVSTLKIQRTQQEDSAVYLCASSLGASGTDTQYFGPGTRLTVL.

The chain is built from TRBV6-5 and TRBJ1-4, with 7 bases matching TRBD1. The germline CDR1 and CDR2 sequences are MNHEY and SVGAGI. The junction had 7 bases not matched to a gene; V was cut back by 0 bases and J by 6 bases. This CDR3 comprises 16 residues. The CDR3 DNA is TGTGCCAGCAGTTACTCAGTCGTACAGGGGCATGAAAAACTGTTTTTT. It is translated as CASSYSVVQGHEKLFF.

V usage is TRBV11-3 and J usage is TRBJ1-1; 7 nucleotides align to TRBD1. The CDR3 is 15 residues long. V gave up 4 bases and J gave up 1 base; unmatched junction bases: 6. Germline assignment: CDR1 SGHNT and CDR2 YENEEA. The CDR3 DNA reads TGTGCCAGCAGCTCAGGGGGGATTACGAACACTGAAGCTTTCTTT. Protein product: CASSSGGITNTEAFF.

This clone has just a few counts. The rearrangement uses TRBV7-6 and TRBJ2-3, with D uncertain. V lost 2 bases and J lost 0, with 18 bases in between. Germline V gene lookup returns CDR1 SGHVS and CDR2 FNYEAQ. CDR3 size: 18 residues. The CDR3 spells CASSLLVGSAVSTDTQYF. CDR3 in DNA: TGTGCCAGCAGCTTATTGGTAGGCTCGGCGGTCAGCACAGATACGCAGTATTTT.

The rearrangement joins TRBV30 to TRBJ1-5; perhaps TRBD1 as D (6 bases). CDR1 and CDR2 from the germline V gene are GTSNPN and SVGIG (reference sequence). V gave up 3 bases and J gave up 7 bases, with 13 bases separating them. The CDR3 has 13 amino acids. The CDR3 DNA reads TGTGCCTGGAGCGTATATACAGGGCAGCCCCAGCATTTT. It encodes CAWSVYTGQPQHF.

This chain uses TRBV7-2 with TRBJ2-4, with D possibly being TRBD2 (6 bases). Trimming took off 5 bases at V and 0 bases at J, with 23 bases between the two ends. The CDR3 has 19 amino acids. Germline V lookup: CDR1 SGHTA, CDR2 FQGNSA. CDR3 sequence reads: CASSGRGSASPLAKNIQYF. The CDR3 nucleotides read TGTGCCAGCAGCGGGCGGGGATCCGCAAGTCCACTAGCCAAAAACATTCAGTACTTC.

V and J are TRBV4-1 and TRBJ1-2; 7 bases map to TRBD1. Germline V gene sequence: CDR1 MGHRA, CDR2 YSYEKL. The CDR3 runs 16 residues. V was pared by 4 bases and J by 8 bases, with 16 bases of the junction left unmatched. CDR3 bases: TGCGCCAGCAGCCCCACTGCGGGGACAGTTCATGAGGGCTACACCTTC. Its translation is CASSPTAGTVHEGYTF.

This chain uses TRBV7-2 with TRBJ2-2; weak D call: TRBD1 (5 bases). CDR3 length: 16 residues. Trimming shortened V by 1 base and J by 1 base, and 10 bases separated the two germline ends. The germline CDR1 and CDR2 sequences are SGHTA and FQGNSA. The CDR3 nucleotides read TGTGCCAGCAGCTTAGTGAGCCAGGGGAACACCGGGGAGCTGTTTTTT. It codes for CASSLVSQGNTGELFF.

This clone has only a few counts. The rearrangement joins TRBV7-2 to TRBJ2-3; the match to TRBD2 covers 8 bases. After removal of 7 bases from V and 5 bases from J, the junction contained 8 bases not matched to a gene. The CDR3 is 14 residues long. Germline loops: CDR1 SGHTA, CDR2 FQGNSA. CDR3 amino acids: CASTRAGVEDTQYF. CDR3 DNA sequence: TGTGCCAGCACCCGAGCGGGGGTGGAAGATACGCAGTATTTT.

The rearrangement joins TRBV5-4 to TRBJ2-1; 10 bases align to TRBD2. This CDR3 comprises 15 residues. CDR1 is SGHNT, CDR2 YYREEE, per germline (reference sequence). V was pared by 4 bases and J by 3 bases, with 4 bases of the junction left unmatched. CDR3 amino acids: CASSTPSGGYNEQFF. CDR3 DNA: TGTGCCAGCAGCACACCTAGCGGGGGCTACAATGAGCAGTTCTTC.

CDR3 amino acids: CASSRTGVSSYEQYF. In DNA, the CDR3 is TGTGCCAGCAGCAGAACAGGAGTTAGCTCCTACGAGCAGTACTTC. The chain links TRBV9 to TRBJ2-7; D might be TRBD1 (5 bases). Trimming shortened V by 4 bases and J by 0 bases, and 14 bases separated the two germline ends. The CDR3 is made up of 15 amino acids. Germline V gene lookup returns CDR1 SGDLS and CDR2 YYNGEE.

The V call is TRBV13, the J call TRBJ2-1; 10 positions agree with TRBD1. V gave up 5 bases and J gave up 6 bases; unmatched junction bases: 7. The CDR3 contains 15 residues. The germline V gene has CDR1 PRHDT and CDR2 FYEKMQ (reference sequence). This chain's CDR3 is CASSHRQGARNEQFF. The CDR3 bases are TGTGCCAGCAGCCACCGACAGGGGGCGCGCAATGAGCAGTTCTTC. Filled out from reference TRBV13 and TRBJ2-1, the complete variable domain reads AAGVIQSPRHLIKEKRETATLKCYPIPRHDTVYWYQQGPGQDPQFLISFYEKMQSDKGSIPDRFSAQQFSDYHSELNMSSLELGDSALYFCASSHRQGARNEQFFGPGTRLTVL.

The chain carries TRBV7-8 and TRBJ1-1, with D unclear. V dropped 6 bases and J dropped 6 bases, with 11 bases sitting between them. Per the germline V gene, CDR1 is SGHVS and CDR2 is FQNEAQ. This CDR3 has 12 amino acids. This CDR3 reads CASSHSGAEAFF. The CDR3 DNA is TGTGCCAGCAGTCATTCCGGGGCTGAAGCTTTCTTT. Looking up the rest from reference TRBV7-8 and TRBJ1-1 gives the full variable domain: GAGVSQSPRYKVAKRGQDVALRCDPISGHVSLFWYQQALGQGPEFLTYFQNEAQLDKSGLPSDRFFAERPEGSVSTLKIQRTQQEDSAVYLCASSHSGAEAFFGQGTRLTVV.

This chain uses TRBV19 with TRBJ2-1, with TRBD2 identical over 8 bases. Trimming took 5 bases from V and 4 from J; bases not matched to a gene: 7. From germline, CDR1 is LNHDA and CDR2 SQIVND (reference sequence). This CDR3 is built from 15 residues. The CDR3 sequence is CASSLSGGQYNEQFF. CDR3 DNA sequence: TGTGCCAGTAGTCTAAGCGGGGGCCAGTACAATGAGCAGTTCTTC. Looking up the rest from reference TRBV19 and TRBJ2-1 gives the full variable domain: DGGITQSPKYLFRKEGQNVTLSCEQNLNHDAMYWYRQDPGQGLRLIYYSQIVNDFQKGDIAEGYSVSREKKESFPLTVTSAQKNPTAFYLCASSLSGGQYNEQFFGPGTRLTVL.

This clone was found a few times. The chain employs TRBV15 and TRBJ1-3, with 8 positions matching TRBD1. The germline V gene encodes CDR1 LNHNV and CDR2 YYDKDF (reference sequence). V was clipped by 0 bases and J by 0 bases; unmatched bases: 4. There are 17 residues in the CDR3. In DNA, the CDR3 is TGTGCCACCAGCAGAGATCTCGGACAGGGCTCTGGAAACACCATATATTTT. This translates into CATSRDLGQGSGNTIYF.

The rearrangement uses TRBV28 and TRBJ1-1; 8 nucleotides agree with TRBD1. The CDR3 covers 15 residues. The ends lost 5 bases at V and 0 bases at J; junction bases unmatched: 5. CDR1 and CDR2 (germline): MDHEN, SYDVKM. CDR3 nucleotides: TGTGCCAGCAGTAGACTGGGACAGGTGAACACTGAAGCTTTCTTT. Its translation is CASSRLGQVNTEAFF.

This clone was counted between two and nine times. V and J are TRBV2 and TRBJ1-6; D gene uncertain. From germline, CDR1 is SNHLY and CDR2 FYNNEI. CDR3 length equals 15 residues. Trimming took off 7 bases at V and 0 bases at J, with 10 bases between the two ends. The CDR3 sequence: CASIPISSYNSPLHF. The CDR3, as DNA: TGTGCCAGCATCCCCATTAGCTCCTATAATTCACCCCTCCACTTT.

The chain links TRBV30 to TRBJ2-3; 9 nucleotides match TRBD2. V trimming: 0 bases; J trimming: 4 bases; junction bases outside the gene matches: 8. The CDR3 runs to 16 residues. Germline CDR1 GTSNPN, CDR2 SVGIG (reference sequence). The CDR3 sequence is CAWSVYAGGPPDTQYF. Here the CDR3 DNA reads TGTGCCTGGAGTGTGTATGCGGGGGGGCCCCCAGATACGCAGTATTTT. Full variable domain (rest looked up from reference TRBV30 and TRBJ2-3): SQTIHQWPATLVQPVGSPLSLECTVEGTSNPNLYWYRQAAGRGLQLLFYSVGIGQISSEVPQNLSASRPQDRQFILSSKKLLLSDSGFYLCAWSVYAGGPPDTQYFGPGTRLTVL.

Regarding this clone: The germline gene is not matched at one end of the junction; a read error may be the cause. V is TRBV7-7 and J is TRBJ2-5; tentative D call: TRBD1 (5 bases). The CDR3 has 14 amino acids. Germline CDR1 SSHAT, CDR2 FNYEAQ (reference sequence). The CDR3 loop reads CASSLIRVGETQYF. CDR3 nucleotide sequence: TGTGCTAGCAGCTTAATCAGGGTAGGTGAGACCCAGTACTTC.

The chain links TRBV4-2 to TRBJ1-2; D is possibly TRBD1 (5 bases). V lost 1 base, J lost 3 bases, and 12 bases lay in between. Germline V gene lookup returns CDR1 LGHNA and CDR2 YNFKEQ. This CDR3 region has 15 residues. As DNA, the CDR3 is TGTGCCAGCAGCCAAGTCCGCGGGACGGACTATGGCTACACCTTC. This encodes CASSQVRGTDYGYTF.

DNA of the CDR3: TGTGCCAGCAGCCGCCTCCGAGACAGGGGATCTGGGGCCAACGTCCTGACTTTC. This sequence encodes CASSRLRDRGSGANVLTF. The chain links TRBV7-3 to TRBJ2-6; the match to TRBD1 covers 8 bases. CDR3 length equals 18 residues. With 5 bases clipped from V and 1 base from J, the junction kept 10 bases outside the gene matches. The germline CDR1 and CDR2 sequences are SGHTA and FQGTGA.

The chain carries TRBV19 and TRBJ2-2; D is perhaps TRBD1 (5 bases). Germline CDR1 and CDR2: LNHDA and SQIVND (reference sequence). V shed 6 bases and J shed 2 bases, with 10 bases lying between them. The CDR3 runs to 14 residues. CDR3: CASSQTANTGELFF. CDR3 bases: TGTGCCAGTAGCCAGACAGCAAACACCGGGGAGCTGTTTTTT.

The CDR3 spells CASSANGQGGDEQYF. The CDR3 bases are TGTGCCAGCAGCGCTAACGGACAGGGGGGGGACGAGCAGTACTTC. The V call is TRBV5-4, the J call TRBJ2-7, with 10 bases identical to TRBD1. CDR1 is SGHNT, CDR2 YYREEE, per germline (reference sequence). The CDR3 is made up of 15 amino acids. Trimming took 4 bases from V and 5 from J; bases not matched to a gene: 9.

The gene calls are TRBV5-1 and TRBJ2-3; 10 nucleotides line up with TRBD2. J was trimmed by 4 bases and V by 0 bases; bases with no gene match: 8. Looked up from germline, CDR1 is SGHRS and CDR2 is YFSETQ. CDR3 size: 17 residues. The chain's CDR3 is CASSLVFERGGSDTQYF. CDR3 bases: TGCGCCAGCAGCTTGGTTTTCGAGCGGGGGGGATCAGATACGCAGTATTTT.

This sequence joins TRBV5-8 and TRBJ1-5, with 7 positions matching TRBD1. Looked up from germline, CDR1 is SGHTS and CDR2 is YDEGEE. CDR3 length: 16 residues. Germline trimming cut 1 base from V and 3 bases from J; bases unmatched to any gene: 7. The CDR3, as DNA: TGTGCCAGCAGCTTGACCCCGGGACAGTTCAATCAGCCCCAGCATTTT. This codes for CASSLTPGQFNQPQHF.

The gene calls are TRBV7-2 and TRBJ2-7; the D gene is possibly TRBD2 (6 bases). The CDR3 is 15 amino acids. V lost 5 bases and J lost 4, with 18 bases in between. CDR1 and CDR2 (germline): SGHTA, FQGNSA. CDR3 loop: CASSPSGPSHYEQYF. Written as DNA, the CDR3 is TGTGCCAGCAGCCCCAGCGGGCCCTCCCATTACGAGCAGTACTTC.

Comments on this clone: At one end the junction does not follow the germline gene, possibly because of a read error. V is TRBV7-9 and J is TRBJ1-2; 8 bases fit TRBD1. The CDR3 is made up of 16 amino acids. Germline V CDR1 and CDR2: SEHNR, FQNEAQ (reference sequence). The CDR3 here is CSSTPPEDRARGGYTF. The CDR3 nucleotides are TGTTCCAGCACCCCCCCTGAGGACAGGGCTAGAGGAGGCTACACCTTC.